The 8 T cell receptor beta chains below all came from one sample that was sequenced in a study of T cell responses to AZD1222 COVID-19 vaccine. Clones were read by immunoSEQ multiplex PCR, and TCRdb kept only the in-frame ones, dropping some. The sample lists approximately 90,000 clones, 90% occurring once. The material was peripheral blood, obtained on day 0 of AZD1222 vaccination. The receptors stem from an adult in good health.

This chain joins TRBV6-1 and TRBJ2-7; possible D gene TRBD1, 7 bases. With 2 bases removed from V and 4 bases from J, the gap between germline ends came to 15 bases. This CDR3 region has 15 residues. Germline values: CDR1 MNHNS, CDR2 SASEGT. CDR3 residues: CASSEIQGGRYEQYF. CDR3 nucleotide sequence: TGTGCCAGCAGTGAAATTCAGGGGGGTAGGTACGAGCAGTACTTC.

In DNA, the CDR3 is TGTGCCAGCAGCCAAGGTTCCTCTCGCCGGTATGACTTTTACGAGCAGTACTTC. Protein sequence: CASSQGSSRRYDFYEQYF. The genes are TRBV14 and TRBJ2-7, with unresolved D. V was clipped by 1 base and J by 4 bases, with 23 bases between them. Germline V CDR1 and CDR2: SGHDN, FVKESK. The CDR3 is 18 amino acids.

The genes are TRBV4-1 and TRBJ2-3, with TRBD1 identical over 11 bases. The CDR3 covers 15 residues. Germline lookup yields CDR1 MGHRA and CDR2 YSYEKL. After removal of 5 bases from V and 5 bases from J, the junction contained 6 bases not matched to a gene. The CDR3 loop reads CASSAGQGALDTQYF. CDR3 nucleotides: TGCGCCAGCAGCGCAGGACAGGGGGCGTTAGATACGCAGTATTTT.

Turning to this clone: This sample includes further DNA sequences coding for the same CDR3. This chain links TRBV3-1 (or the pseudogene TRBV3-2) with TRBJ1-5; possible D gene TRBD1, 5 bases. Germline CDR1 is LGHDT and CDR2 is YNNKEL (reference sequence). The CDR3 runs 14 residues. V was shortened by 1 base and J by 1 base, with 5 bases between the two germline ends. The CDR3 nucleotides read TGTGCCAGCAGCCAAGGGGGGAGCAATCAGCCCCAGCATTTT. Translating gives CASSQGGSNQPQHF.

CDR3 sequence (DNA): TGTGCCACCAGCGCAAGAACTAGCGGGGGGGTTTACGAGCAGTACTTC. Residues: CATSARTSGGVYEQYF. The V call is TRBV15, the J call TRBJ2-7, with 13 positions matching TRBD2. CDR3 length equals 16 residues. Germline V gene sequence: CDR1 LNHNV, CDR2 YYDKDF (reference sequence). After removal of 5 bases from V and 4 bases from J, the junction contained 8 bases not matched to a gene.

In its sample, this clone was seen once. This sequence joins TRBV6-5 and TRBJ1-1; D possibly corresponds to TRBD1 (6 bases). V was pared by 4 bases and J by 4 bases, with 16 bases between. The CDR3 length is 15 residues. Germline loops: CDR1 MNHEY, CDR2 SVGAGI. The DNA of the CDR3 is TGTGCCAGCAGTTCTCAAACTACAGGGACCACTGAAGCTTTCTTT. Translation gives CASSSQTTGTTEAFF.

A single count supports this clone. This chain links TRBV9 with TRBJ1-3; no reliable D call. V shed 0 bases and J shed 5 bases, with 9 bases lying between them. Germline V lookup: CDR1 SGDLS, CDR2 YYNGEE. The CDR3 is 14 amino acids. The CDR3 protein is CASSVAGMRNTIYF. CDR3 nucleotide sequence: TGTGCCAGCAGCGTAGCGGGGATGAGAAACACCATATATTTT.

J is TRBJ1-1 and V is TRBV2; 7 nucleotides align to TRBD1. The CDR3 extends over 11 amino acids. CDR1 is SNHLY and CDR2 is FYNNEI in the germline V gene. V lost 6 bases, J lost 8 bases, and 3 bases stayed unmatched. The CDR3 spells CASRAQGEAFF. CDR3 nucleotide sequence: TGTGCCAGCAGGGCACAGGGGGAAGCTTTCTTT.